The 13 T cell receptor beta chains listed next were all sequenced from one sample in a study of blood T cell repertoires in COVID-19. Profiled with immunoSEQ multiplex PCR; TCRdb holds only in-frame clones, not every one. The repertoire holds roughly 260,000 clones, with 75% to 95% as singletons. The sequencing input was peripheral blood. The receptors were sampled from a person under 30 with COVID-19, enrolled during active disease.

The chain combines TRBV5-1 with TRBJ1-3; D is unclear. The germline gives CDR1 SGHRS, CDR2 YFSETQ. This CDR3 contains 15 residues. V shed 0 bases and J shed 4 bases, with 11 bases lying between them. The CDR3 DNA is TGCGCCAGCAGCTTGGATTCGGGGAGCGGAAACACCATATATTTT. It specifies CASSLDSGSGNTIYF. Full variable domain (remainder filled in from reference TRBV5-1 and TRBJ1-3): KAGVTQTPRYLIKTRGQQVTLSCSPISGHRSVSWYQQTPGQGLQFLFEYFSETQRNKGNFPGRFSGRQFSNSRSEMNVSTLELGDSALYLCASSLDSGSGNTIYFGEGSWLTVV.

The chain employs TRBV4-2 and TRBJ1-3; 8 positions agree with TRBD1. With V trimmed by 3 bases and J by 8 bases, 6 bases remained unmatched. CDR1 is LGHNA and CDR2 is YNFKEQ in the germline V gene. The CDR3 runs 14 residues. The CDR3, as DNA: TGTGCCAGCAGCCAGACAGGGGAGGGGGACACCATATATTTT. This sequence encodes CASSQTGEGDTIYF.

This clone is a singleton in its sample. The chain couples TRBV7-6 to TRBJ2-5, with TRBD2 as a possible D gene (6 bases). Trimming removed 4 bases at V and 2 bases at J, with 14 bases between. Per germline, CDR1 SGHVS and CDR2 FNYEAQ. The CDR3 length is 15 residues. The CDR3 sequence: CASSSFRRAQETQYF. The CDR3 DNA follows: TGTGCCAGCAGCTCCTTCCGGAGGGCACAAGAGACCCAGTACTTC.

The chain has TRBV28 and TRBJ2-1; 14 bases are shared with TRBD2. The germline gives CDR1 MDHEN, CDR2 SYDVKM. Germline trimming cut 8 bases from V and 8 bases from J; bases unmatched to any gene: 2. CDR3 size: 13 residues. CDR3 sequence reads: CASGTSGRDEQFF. CDR3 nucleotide sequence: TGTGCCAGCGGGACTAGCGGGAGAGATGAGCAGTTCTTC. Together with reference TRBV28 and TRBJ2-1, the CDR3 gives the full variable domain: DVKVTQSSRYLVKRTGEKVFLECVQDMDHENMFWYRQDPGLGLRLIYFSYDVKMKEKGDIPEGYSVSREKKERFSLILESASTNQTSMYLCASGTSGRDEQFFGPGTRLTVL.

The chain combines TRBV28 with TRBJ1-1; D is possibly TRBD1 (6 bases). This CDR3 contains 12 residues. Germline V CDR1 and CDR2: MDHEN, SYDVKM. V was trimmed by 3 bases and J by 8 bases, leaving 10 bases between them. The CDR3 DNA reads TGTGCCAGCAGTTTCGGACAGAGAGAAGCTTTCTTT. This translates into CASSFGQREAFF.

The V call is TRBV2, the J call TRBJ2-3, with TRBD2 as a possible D gene (5 bases). CDR3 length equals 17 residues. The germline V and J ends were trimmed by 0 bases and 5 bases, with 18 bases remaining between them. CDR1 is SNHLY and CDR2 is FYNNEI in the germline V gene. The CDR3 DNA follows: TGTGCCAGCAGTGAAGCGCTTAGTGGTCCGGCGGGAGATACGCAGTATTTT. Protein: CASSEALSGPAGDTQYF.

The chain recombines TRBV7-8 with TRBJ2-4; 7 bases are shared with TRBD1. This CDR3 spans 15 amino acids. Germline loops: CDR1 SGHVS, CDR2 FQNEAQ. With 4 bases clipped from V and 3 bases from J, the junction kept 6 bases outside the gene matches. The CDR3, as DNA: TGTGCCAGCAGCTCCCGGACAGGAGGCAAAAACATTCAGTACTTC. Translation gives CASSSRTGGKNIQYF.

The chain carries TRBV4-1 and TRBJ2-1; TRBD1 aligns across 10 bases. Per germline, CDR1 MGHRA and CDR2 YSYEKL. The V and J ends lost 4 bases and 4 bases, in that order; junction bases with no gene match: 13. There are 18 residues in the CDR3. The CDR3 region has the DNA TGCGCCAGCAGCCCAAGTACTACCCGACAGGGGGCATACAATGAGCAGTTCTTC. Translation: CASSPSTTRQGAYNEQFF.

The V call is TRBV10-2, the J call TRBJ2-5; D is unclear. From germline, CDR1 is WSHSY and CDR2 SAAADI. Trimming pared 7 bases from V and 7 bases from J, leaving 10 bases between. The CDR3 has 11 residues. This chain's CDR3 is CASISGWTQYF. The CDR3 region has the DNA TGCGCCAGCATCTCCGGTTGGACCCAGTACTTC.

The chain joins TRBV10-3 to TRBJ2-5, with TRBD1 as a possible D gene (6 bases). Per the germline V gene, CDR1 is ENHRY and CDR2 is SYGVKD. Trimming took 4 bases from V and 1 from J, leaving 10 bases between them. The CDR3 length is 14 residues. CDR3 sequence reads: CAISGQAIQETQYF. The CDR3 coding sequence is TGTGCCATCAGTGGACAGGCGATCCAAGAGACCCAGTACTTC.

The rearrangement uses TRBV6-5 and TRBJ2-5, with a possible D match to TRBD1 (6 bases). The ends were cut back, 6 bases at V and 1 base at J, with 9 bases in the middle. CDR1 MNHEY and CDR2 SVGAGI come from the germline V gene. The CDR3 spans 13 residues. CDR3 in DNA: TGTGCCAGCAGGACAGGAGCCCAAGAGACCCAGTACTTC. Protein: CASRTGAQETQYF.

The chain links TRBV7-2 to TRBJ2-7; no firm D call. Trimming removed 2 bases at V and 0 bases at J, with 5 bases between. This CDR3 is built from 13 residues. Germline V lookup: CDR1 SGHTA, CDR2 FQGNSA. The CDR3 sequence: CASSLMSSYEQYF. CDR3 sequence (DNA): TGTGCCAGCAGCTTAATGAGCTCCTACGAGCAGTACTTC. Using reference TRBV7-2 and TRBJ2-7 for the parts outside the CDR3, the full variable domain is GAGVSQSPSNKVTEKGKDVELRCDPISGHTALYWYRQSLGQGLEFLIYFQGNSAPDKSGLPSDRFSAERTGGSVSTLTIQRTQQEDSAVYLCASSLMSSYEQYFGPGTRLTVT.

The chain has TRBV6-5 and TRBJ1-5; possible D gene TRBD1, 5 bases. The germline V gene encodes CDR1 MNHEY and CDR2 SVGAGI. Deletions cut 8 bases from V and 0 bases from J, with 8 bases between. This CDR3 contains 13 residues. CDR3 residues: CASWGDSNQPQHF. Written as DNA, the CDR3 is TGTGCCAGCTGGGGGGATAGCAATCAGCCCCAGCATTTT.